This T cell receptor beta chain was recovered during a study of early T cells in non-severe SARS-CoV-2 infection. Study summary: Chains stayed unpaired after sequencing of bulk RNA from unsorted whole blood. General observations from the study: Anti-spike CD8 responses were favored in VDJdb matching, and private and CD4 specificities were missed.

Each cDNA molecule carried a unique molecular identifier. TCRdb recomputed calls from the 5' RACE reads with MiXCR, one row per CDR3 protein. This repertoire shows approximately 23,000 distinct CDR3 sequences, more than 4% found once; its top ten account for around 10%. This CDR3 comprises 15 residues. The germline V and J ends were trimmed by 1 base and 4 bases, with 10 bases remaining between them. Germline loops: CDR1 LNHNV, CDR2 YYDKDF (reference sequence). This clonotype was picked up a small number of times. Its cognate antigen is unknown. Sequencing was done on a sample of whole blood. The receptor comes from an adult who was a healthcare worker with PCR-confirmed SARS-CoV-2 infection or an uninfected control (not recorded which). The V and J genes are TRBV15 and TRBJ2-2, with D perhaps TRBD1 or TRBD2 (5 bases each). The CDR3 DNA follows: TGTGCCACCAGCAGAGGGGACCCGGTCACCGGGGAGCTGTTTTTT. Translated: CATSRGDPVTGELFF. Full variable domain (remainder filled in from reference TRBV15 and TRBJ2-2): DAMVIQNPRYQVTQFGKPVTLSCSQTLNHNVMYWYQQKSSQAPKLLFHYYDKDFNNEADTPDNFQSRRPNTSFCFLDIRSPGLGDTAMYLCATSRGDPVTGELFFGEGSRLTVL.